This T cell receptor (beta chain) was sequenced during a study of blood T cell repertoires in COVID-19. Overall study: COVID-19 samples from acute and convalescent phases originated in the United States, Italy and Spain. T cells, B-cell-depleted T cells, or PBMCs provided the cDNA or gDNA that served as material.

In the authors' workflow: Cell counts per sample came from amplifying reference gene primers. Assay: immunoSEQ multiplex PCR; the TCRdb copy retains only in-frame clones and omits some. Clone size and the V and J calls come from that table; the DNA yielded D and trimming. The sample consists of tens of thousands of clones, around 96% of them appearing once. This clone was observed a single time. Sequenced: peripheral blood. The TCR originated in a human donor with active COVID-19. The donor label of this sample is uncertain.

CDR3 sequence: CASSTSGGAINEQFF. CDR3 in DNA: TGTGCCAGCAGCACTAGCGGGGGGGCCATAAATGAGCAGTTCTTC. V and J are TRBV11-2 and TRBJ2-1, with TRBD2 matching over 13 bases. The V and J ends lost 5 bases and 7 bases, in that order; junction bases with no gene match: 5. This CDR3 spans 15 amino acids. Looked up from germline, CDR1 is SGHAT and CDR2 is FQNNGV.